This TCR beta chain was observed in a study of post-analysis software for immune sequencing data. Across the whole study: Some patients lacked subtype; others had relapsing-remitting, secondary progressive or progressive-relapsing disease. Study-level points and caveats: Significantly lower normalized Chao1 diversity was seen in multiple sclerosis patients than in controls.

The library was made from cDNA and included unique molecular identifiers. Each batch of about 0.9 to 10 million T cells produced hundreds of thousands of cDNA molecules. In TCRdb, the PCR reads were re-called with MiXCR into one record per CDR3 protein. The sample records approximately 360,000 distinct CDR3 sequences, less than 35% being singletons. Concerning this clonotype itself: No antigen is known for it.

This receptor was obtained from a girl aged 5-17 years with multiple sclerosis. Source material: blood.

The CDR3 DNA is TGTGCCAGCACCATGGACAGGGGGTCCCAGTACTTC. Translated: CASTMDRGSQYF. J is TRBJ2-5 and V is TRBV7-9; 10 bases fit TRBD1. Germline V gives CDR1 SEHNR, CDR2 FQNEAQ (reference sequence). The CDR3 consists of 12 residues. After removal of 7 bases from V and 9 bases from J, the junction contained 5 bases not matched to a gene.